Listed below are T cell receptor beta chains from one sample, sequenced in a study of OX40 agonist ivuxolimab in advanced cancers. This table comes from immunoSEQ multiplex PCR, and its TCRdb copy is limited to in-frame clones, with some not included. The sample holds roughly 90,000 clones, 75% to 90% seen once. The specimen comprised CD4+ or CD8+ T cells sorted from blood, sampled in a trial of the OX40 agonist ivuxolimab. The source of these receptors is an adult with an advanced solid tumor such as melanoma, head and neck, liver or kidney cancer. Each CDR3 is given with its conserved first and last residue. The order of the fields is clone size, D gene, J gene, V gene, CDR3 DNA, CDR3 protein. A D gene is named only where the DNA matches it firmly. The size of a clone is reported for some rows only, either as once, few or many, or as a class for expanded clones.

clone_size: .; d_call: .; j_call: TRBJ2-1; v_call: TRBV30; cdr3_nt: TGTGCCTGGAGTGAAACGGGGGACAATGAGCAGTTCTTC; cdr3_aa: CAWSETGDNEQFF
clone_size: once; d_call: TRBD1; j_call: TRBJ2-1; v_call: TRBV5-1; cdr3_nt: TGCGCCAGCAGCCCCCAAGGACAGGGTGTCTTGAGTGAGCAGTTCTTC; cdr3_aa: CASSPQGQGVLSEQFF
clone_size: .; d_call: .; j_call: TRBJ1-5; v_call: TRBV19; cdr3_nt: TGTGCCAGTAGTATCTACTCCGTGACCAATCAGCCCCAGCATTTT; cdr3_aa: CASSIYSVTNQPQHF
clone_size: .; d_call: .; j_call: TRBJ2-2; v_call: TRBV5-1; cdr3_nt: TGCGCCAGCAGGCAACAGAGTTCGAACACCGGGGAGCTGTTTTTT; cdr3_aa: CASRQQSSNTGELFF
clone_size: .; d_call: .; j_call: TRBJ1-2; v_call: TRBV19; cdr3_nt: TGTGCCAGTAGTGTCCTATTAAAGGGGAACTATGGCTACACCTTC; cdr3_aa: CASSVLLKGNYGYTF
clone_size: .; d_call: .; j_call: TRBJ1-1; v_call: TRBV5-8; cdr3_nt: TGTGCCAGCAGCTTCGTCCCCGAAACCGGGACAGAAGCTTTCTTT; cdr3_aa: CASSFVPETGTEAFF
clone_size: .; d_call: .; j_call: TRBJ2-7; v_call: TRBV30; cdr3_nt: TGTGCCTGGAGTGGGGAGTGGGGGGCGGAATCCTACGAGCAGTACTTC; cdr3_aa: CAWSGEWGAESYEQYF
clone_size: .; d_call: .; j_call: TRBJ1-1; v_call: TRBV2; cdr3_nt: TGTGCCAGCAGGACAATGACAGGACGGGGTGAAGCTTTCTTT; cdr3_aa: CASRTMTGRGEAFF
clone_size: few; d_call: .; j_call: TRBJ2-1; v_call: TRBV4-1; cdr3_nt: TGCGCCAGCAGCCAAGTGTGGGTTCGGCTGAGCTCCTACAATGAGCAGTTCTTC; cdr3_aa: CASSQVWVRLSSYNEQFF
clone_size: .; d_call: .; j_call: TRBJ2-7; v_call: TRBV27; cdr3_nt: TGTGCCAGCAGTTTATCGGGGGCTCTACACGAGCAGTACTTC; cdr3_aa: CASSLSGALHEQYF
clone_size: few; d_call: .; j_call: TRBJ1-6; v_call: TRBV5-4; cdr3_nt: TGTGCCAGCAGCTTGGGATTTATGGGGGATGGGTCACCCCTCCACTTT; cdr3_aa: CASSLGFMGDGSPLHF
clone_size: .; d_call: .; j_call: TRBJ1-3; v_call: TRBV9; cdr3_nt: TGTGCCAGCAGCGTAGGGGGTCGGTGGGTCTCTGGAAACACCATATATTTT; cdr3_aa: CASSVGGRWVSGNTIYF
clone_size: .; d_call: .; j_call: TRBJ2-7; v_call: TRBV29-1; cdr3_nt: TGCAGCGTTGGGCATGGGACTCCTTCCGAGCAGTACTTC; cdr3_aa: CSVGHGTPSEQYF
clone_size: .; d_call: TRBD1; j_call: TRBJ1-1; v_call: TRBV14; cdr3_nt: TGTGCCAGCAGCCAAAGTCGTAGGGGACCGACAGGGCGGCAAACTGAAGCTTTCTTT; cdr3_aa: CASSQSRRGPTGRQTEAFF
clone_size: .; d_call: .; j_call: TRBJ1-6; v_call: TRBV7-9; cdr3_nt: TGTGCCAGCAGCCCCAGACAGGAAGACCCCTATAATTCACCCCTCCACTTT; cdr3_aa: CASSPRQEDPYNSPLHF
clone_size: .; d_call: TRBD1; j_call: TRBJ1-1; v_call: TRBV10-3; cdr3_nt: TGTGCCACCCTGCGGGTGGGGGGCAGGGGGACTGAAGCTTTCTTT; cdr3_aa: CATLRVGGRGTEAFF
clone_size: .; d_call: .; j_call: TRBJ1-1; v_call: TRBV15; cdr3_nt: TGTGCCACCAGCCCCCGCGGTGGTGAAGCTTTCTTT; cdr3_aa: CATSPRGGEAFF
clone_size: .; d_call: TRBD1; j_call: TRBJ1-1; v_call: TRBV11-2; cdr3_nt: TGTGCCAGCAGCCCGACAGGGTCGAACACTGAAGCTTTCTTT; cdr3_aa: CASSPTGSNTEAFF
clone_size: .; d_call: .; j_call: TRBJ1-2; v_call: TRBV5-4; cdr3_nt: TGTGCCAGCAGCTTGCAAGGGGGAACTAACTATGGCTACACCTTC; cdr3_aa: CASSLQGGTNYGYTF
clone_size: .; d_call: .; j_call: TRBJ2-7; v_call: TRBV27; cdr3_nt: TGTGCCAGCAGTCCCCTGGCCCTAGCGAAAGCCTACGAGCAGTACTTC; cdr3_aa: CASSPLALAKAYEQYF
clone_size: .; d_call: .; j_call: TRBJ2-7; v_call: TRBV19; cdr3_nt: TGTGCCAGTAGTACATCCAGCAGGGGAAGCTACGAGCAGTACTTC; cdr3_aa: CASSTSSRGSYEQYF
clone_size: .; d_call: .; j_call: TRBJ2-7; v_call: TRBV7-6; cdr3_nt: TGTGCCAGCAGCTTAAGGGTTCTTCCATCCTACGAGCAGTACTTC; cdr3_aa: CASSLRVLPSYEQYF
clone_size: .; d_call: .; j_call: TRBJ1-1; v_call: TRBV7-3; cdr3_nt: TGTGCCAGCAGCTTAGGATCCACCGGGACTGAAGCTTTCTTT; cdr3_aa: CASSLGSTGTEAFF
clone_size: few; d_call: .; j_call: TRBJ1-6; v_call: TRBV5-6; cdr3_nt: TGTGCCAGCAGCCTCCGGTGGGGGGGCTATAATTCACCCCTCCACTTT; cdr3_aa: CASSLRWGGYNSPLHF
clone_size: once; d_call: .; j_call: TRBJ2-1; v_call: TRBV9; cdr3_nt: TGTGCCAGCAGCGTAGCTGAGGGGGGCTCCTACAATGAGCAGTTCTTC; cdr3_aa: CASSVAEGGSYNEQFF
clone_size: .; d_call: TRBD1; j_call: TRBJ2-7; v_call: TRBV10-3; cdr3_nt: TGTGCCATCAGTGAGGTACAGGGGTACGAGCAGTACTTC; cdr3_aa: CAISEVQGYEQYF
clone_size: once; d_call: .; j_call: TRBJ2-3; v_call: TRBV14; cdr3_nt: TGTGCCAGCAGCCAAGAGTGGGCAGGGGGCACAGATACGCAGTATTTT; cdr3_aa: CASSQEWAGGTDTQYF
clone_size: .; d_call: .; j_call: TRBJ2-7; v_call: TRBV29-1; cdr3_nt: TGCAGCGCCCGGGCCCCTAAGGGGGGGCAGTACGAGCAGTACTTC; cdr3_aa: CSARAPKGGQYEQYF
clone_size: .; d_call: .; j_call: TRBJ1-5; v_call: TRBV19; cdr3_nt: TGTGCCAGTACCCAGGGACTTTTTAGCAATCAGCCCCAGCATTTT; cdr3_aa: CASTQGLFSNQPQHF
clone_size: few; d_call: TRBD2; j_call: TRBJ2-1; v_call: TRBV5-1; cdr3_nt: TGCGCCAGTACAGGACTAGCGACGTCGGGTTGGGATGAGCAGTTCTTC; cdr3_aa: CASTGLATSGWDEQFF
clone_size: .; d_call: TRBD2; j_call: TRBJ2-5; v_call: TRBV5-1; cdr3_nt: TGCGCCAGCAGCTTGGCTCTAGCGGGGCAAGAGACCCAGTACTTC; cdr3_aa: CASSLALAGQETQYF
clone_size: .; d_call: .; j_call: TRBJ2-5; v_call: TRBV6-5; cdr3_nt: TGTGCCAGCAGACCGGGCAGGGCGGTGGAGACCCAGTACTTC; cdr3_aa: CASRPGRAVETQYF
clone_size: .; d_call: .; j_call: TRBJ1-1; v_call: TRBV11-1; cdr3_nt: TGTGCCAGCAGCGTACAGGAGAACACTGAAGCTTTCTTT; cdr3_aa: CASSVQENTEAFF
clone_size: .; d_call: TRBD2; j_call: TRBJ2-5; v_call: TRBV5-4; cdr3_nt: TGTGCCAGCAGCTTAGCGGGAGCTGGAGAGACCCAGTACTTC; cdr3_aa: CASSLAGAGETQYF
clone_size: .; d_call: TRBD2; j_call: TRBJ2-3; v_call: TRBV11-3; cdr3_nt: TGTGCCAGCAGCTTGAGCGGGGGGGGCACAGATACGCAGTATTTT; cdr3_aa: CASSLSGGGTDTQYF
clone_size: .; d_call: TRBD1; j_call: TRBJ1-1; v_call: TRBV9; cdr3_nt: TGTGCCAGCAGCAATCAGGGGGACACTGAAGCTTTCTTT; cdr3_aa: CASSNQGDTEAFF
clone_size: once; d_call: TRBD1; j_call: TRBJ1-5; v_call: TRBV28; cdr3_nt: TGTGCCAGCAGGCCCTGGACAGGGAATCAGCCCCAGCATTTT; cdr3_aa: CASRPWTGNQPQHF
clone_size: .; d_call: .; j_call: TRBJ1-3; v_call: TRBV18; cdr3_nt: TGTGCCAGCTCACCACAGGGTTCTGGAAACACCATATATTTT; cdr3_aa: CASSPQGSGNTIYF
clone_size: .; d_call: .; j_call: TRBJ2-1; v_call: TRBV19; cdr3_nt: TGTGCCACTAGACAGAGCTCCTACAATGAGCAGTTCTTC; cdr3_aa: CATRQSSYNEQFF
clone_size: few; d_call: .; j_call: TRBJ2-1; v_call: TRBV6-5; cdr3_nt: TGTGCCAGCAGCCCTCGCTACAATGAGCAGTTCTTC; cdr3_aa: CASSPRYNEQFF
clone_size: .; d_call: TRBD2; j_call: TRBJ2-3; v_call: TRBV5-4; cdr3_nt: TGTGCCAGCAGCGGGGGGACTAGCGGTGGGGATACGCAGTATTTT; cdr3_aa: CASSGGTSGGDTQYF
clone_size: once; d_call: .; j_call: TRBJ1-2; v_call: TRBV19; cdr3_nt: TGTGCCAGTAGTTCCGCGTACAGGGTTGCCTATGGCTACACCTTC; cdr3_aa: CASSSAYRVAYGYTF
clone_size: .; d_call: TRBD2; j_call: TRBJ2-1; v_call: TRBV7-3; cdr3_nt: TGTGCCAGCAGCTTATACCCTAGCGGTACCTACAATGAGCAGTTCTTC; cdr3_aa: CASSLYPSGTYNEQFF
clone_size: .; d_call: TRBD2; j_call: TRBJ2-1; v_call: TRBV6-6; cdr3_nt: TGTGCCAGCACGAGCGGGAGGGCCGTGGCCTACAATGAGCAGTTCTTC; cdr3_aa: CASTSGRAVAYNEQFF
clone_size: .; d_call: .; j_call: TRBJ2-5; v_call: TRBV6-6; cdr3_nt: TGTGCCAGCAGTTTCGGGGAAGAGACCCAGTACTTC; cdr3_aa: CASSFGEETQYF
clone_size: .; d_call: .; j_call: TRBJ1-6; v_call: TRBV6-5; cdr3_nt: TGTGCCAGCAGTTATCGCCAGGACCGTTCACCCCTCCACTTT; cdr3_aa: CASSYRQDRSPLHF